Sequencing of this T cell receptor beta chain was carried out in a study of cytomegalovirus exposure and HLA in healthy donors. General study points: Testing in vitro showed a few CMV-associated chains specific for CMV antigens.

Likely unrecorded immune exposures existed in these nominally healthy donors. Concerning this clone itself: Antigen: not known.

The PCR employed 60 Vbeta primers together with 13 Jbeta primers. The data were produced by immunoSEQ multiplex PCR, yet TCRdb's version contains in-frame clones alone and is incomplete. This table holds some 170,000 clones, 80% found once. Germline V gene sequence: CDR1 SGHTA, CDR2 FQGNSA. The CDR3 is 14 amino acids. Deletions cut 1 base from V and 4 bases from J, with 9 bases between. The TCR comes from a man under 40 in good health and CMV-seronegative. This sequence joins TRBV7-2 and TRBJ2-3; D is possibly TRBD2 (6 bases). Input material: PBMCs. CDR3 protein: CASSLGGGADTQYF. The CDR3 bases are TGTGCCAGCAGCTTAGGGGGAGGTGCAGATACGCAGTATTTT.